This is a list of T cell receptor beta chains from one sample in a study of chemoradiotherapy in HPV16-positive cancers. Libraries were prepared by immunoSEQ multiplex PCR; TCRdb keeps only in-frame clonotypes and omits some of them. The repertoire includes more than 850 clones, 89% of them detected once, and over 7% sits in the top ten. This specimen consisted of tumor tissue, obtained from a patient who underwent chemoradiotherapy. These receptors all come from a human donor with HPV-associated anogenital cancer. CDR3s include the opening cysteine and the closing phenylalanine or tryptophan. The D gene is left open where the match is weak. Part of the rows lack a size; the others show once, few, many or a class for expanded clones.

v_gene: TRBV14; abundance: .; d_gene: TRBD1; j_gene: TRBJ2-1; CDR3aa: CASSQYGQALNEQFF; CDR3nt: TGTGCCAGCAGCCAATATGGACAGGCGCTCAATGAGCAGTTCTTC
v_gene: TRBV19; abundance: .; d_gene: TRBD1; j_gene: TRBJ1-2; CDR3aa: CASSILAGGYGYTF; CDR3nt: TGTGCCAGTAGTATCCTGGCAGGGGGCTATGGCTACACCTTC
v_gene: TRBV2; abundance: .; d_gene: TRBD1; j_gene: TRBJ1-1; CDR3aa: CASNPDRALVVTEAFF; CDR3nt: TGTGCCAGCAACCCCGACAGGGCCCTAGTCGTCACTGAAGCTTTCTTT
v_gene: TRBV7-2; abundance: .; d_gene: .; j_gene: TRBJ2-1; CDR3aa: CASSLYERQFF; CDR3nt: TGTGCCAGCAGCTTATACGAGCGGCAGTTCTTC
v_gene: TRBV10-3; abundance: .; d_gene: .; j_gene: TRBJ2-3; CDR3aa: CAISETTHTDTQYF; CDR3nt: TGTGCCATCAGTGAGACTACACACACAGATACGCAGTATTTT
v_gene: TRBV2; abundance: once; d_gene: .; j_gene: TRBJ1-3; CDR3aa: CASSEARLSGNTIYF; CDR3nt: TGTGCCAGCAGTGAAGCCAGGCTCTCTGGAAACACCATATATTTT
v_gene: TRBV4-3; abundance: .; d_gene: TRBD2; j_gene: TRBJ2-1; CDR3aa: CASSQSTGTSGYNEQFF; CDR3nt: TGCGCCAGCAGCCAATCCACCGGGACTAGCGGCTACAATGAGCAGTTCTTC
v_gene: TRBV2; abundance: once; d_gene: .; j_gene: TRBJ2-5; CDR3aa: CASRGGAGRQETQYF; CDR3nt: TGTGCCAGCCGAGGGGGAGCGGGGAGACAAGAGACCCAGTACTTC
v_gene: TRBV4-1; abundance: .; d_gene: .; j_gene: TRBJ1-4; CDR3aa: CASSHPERDEKLFF; CDR3nt: TGCGCCAGCAGCCACCCTGAAAGGGATGAAAAACTGTTTTTT
v_gene: TRBV6-5; abundance: .; d_gene: .; j_gene: TRBJ1-1; CDR3aa: CATASGIASNTEAFF; CDR3nt: TGTGCCACCGCGAGTGGGATCGCCTCGAACACTGAAGCTTTCTTT
v_gene: TRBV6-1; abundance: .; d_gene: .; j_gene: TRBJ2-1; CDR3aa: CASSEAEGGTSYNEQFF; CDR3nt: TGTGCCAGCAGTGAAGCCGAGGGTGGGACGTCCTACAATGAGCAGTTCTTC
v_gene: TRBV28; abundance: .; d_gene: TRBD2; j_gene: TRBJ2-2; CDR3aa: CASSLLSAGGPSGELFF; CDR3nt: TGTGCCAGCAGTTTACTTTCGGCGGGAGGGCCCAGCGGGGAGCTGTTTTTT
v_gene: TRBV7-9; abundance: .; d_gene: TRBD2; j_gene: TRBJ2-1; CDR3aa: CASSLALAGAYNEQFF; CDR3nt: TGTGCCAGCAGCTTAGCCCTAGCGGGGGCCTACAATGAGCAGTTCTTC
v_gene: TRBV19; abundance: .; d_gene: TRBD2; j_gene: TRBJ2-2; CDR3aa: CASTTLGRAGGPLGTGELFF; CDR3nt: TGTGCCAGTACGACTCTGGGTCGAGCGGGAGGGCCTCTAGGCACCGGGGAGCTGTTTTTT
v_gene: TRBV4-3; abundance: .; d_gene: TRBD1; j_gene: TRBJ1-2; CDR3aa: CASSQTGVGYTF; CDR3nt: TGCGCCAGCAGCCAGACAGGGGTTGGCTACACCTTC
v_gene: TRBV19; abundance: .; d_gene: .; j_gene: TRBJ1-6; CDR3aa: CASTTHFNSPLHF; CDR3nt: TGTGCCAGCACTACCCATTTTAATTCACCCCTCCACTTT
v_gene: TRBV5-1; abundance: .; d_gene: .; j_gene: TRBJ2-5; CDR3aa: CASSLTGLFGETQYF; CDR3nt: TGCGCCAGCAGCTTGACCGGACTTTTTGGGGAGACCCAGTACTTC
v_gene: TRBV11-3; abundance: .; d_gene: .; j_gene: TRBJ1-6; CDR3aa: CASSPADFNSPLHF; CDR3nt: TGTGCCAGCAGCCCCGCGGACTTCAATTCACCCCTCCACTTT
v_gene: TRBV14; abundance: .; d_gene: .; j_gene: TRBJ1-3; CDR3aa: CASSIFGGPGNTIYF; CDR3nt: TGTGCCAGCAGCATCTTCGGGGGTCCTGGAAACACCATATATTTT
v_gene: TRBV18; abundance: .; d_gene: TRBD1; j_gene: TRBJ2-2; CDR3aa: CASSPVPQGSTGELFF; CDR3nt: TGTGCCAGCTCACCAGTCCCACAGGGGAGCACCGGGGAGCTGTTTTTT
v_gene: TRBV5-1; abundance: .; d_gene: TRBD2; j_gene: TRBJ2-5; CDR3aa: CASSYGAGGSFQETQYF; CDR3nt: TGCGCCAGCAGCTATGGAGCGGGCGGGAGTTTCCAAGAGACCCAGTACTTC
v_gene: TRBV11-3; abundance: .; d_gene: TRBD2; j_gene: TRBJ2-1; CDR3aa: CASSLGIAGNEQFF; CDR3nt: TGTGCCAGCAGCTTAGGTATAGCGGGGAATGAGCAGTTCTTC
v_gene: TRBV5-5; abundance: .; d_gene: TRBD2; j_gene: TRBJ2-3; CDR3aa: CASSASGGSGNTQYF; CDR3nt: TGTGCCAGCAGCGCCTCGGGCGGGAGTGGAAATACGCAGTATTTT
v_gene: TRBV14; abundance: .; d_gene: .; j_gene: TRBJ1-2; CDR3aa: CASSQAGVHGYTF; CDR3nt: TGTGCCAGCAGCCAAGCCGGGGTTCATGGCTACACCTTC